One sample yielded the 14 T cell receptor beta chains listed below, sequenced in a study of blood T cell repertoires in COVID-19. Profiling relied on immunoSEQ multiplex PCR, and the TCRdb table lists in-frame clones only, not all of them. The table lists about 190,000 clones, around four fifths of them singletons. The sequencing input was peripheral blood. The receptors stem from a woman aged 40 to 50 with acute or convalescent COVID-19.

The CDR3 sequence is CASSPTSGSQGNEQFF. Written as DNA, the CDR3 is TGTGCCAGCAGCCCGACTAGCGGGAGTCAGGGCAATGAGCAGTTCTTC. The V call is TRBV11-2, the J call TRBJ2-1; 12 bases align to TRBD2. Germline trimming cut 5 bases from V and 6 bases from J; bases unmatched to any gene: 8. From germline, CDR1 is SGHAT and CDR2 FQNNGV. The CDR3 has 16 amino acids.

The J gene is TRBJ2-1, the V gene TRBV7-2, with 9 bases fitting TRBD2. V lost 5 bases to trimming and J lost 9 bases; unmatched junction nucleotides: 14. The V gene's germline CDR1 is SGHTA and CDR2 FQGNSA. CDR3 length equals 16 residues. In DNA form, the CDR3 reads TGTGCCAGCAGCCCACCGGGGTTAGCGGGGGACAGTGAGCAGTTCTTC. Protein: CASSPPGLAGDSEQFF.

The chain employs TRBV6-5 and TRBJ1-1, with D perhaps TRBD1 (6 bases). The CDR3 length is 15 residues. Trimming pared 8 bases from V and 3 bases from J, leaving 19 bases between. Germline loops: CDR1 MNHEY, CDR2 SVGAGI. The CDR3 is CASRRHEGGDTEAFF. CDR3 nucleotide sequence: TGTGCCAGCCGGAGACACGAGGGGGGGGACACTGAAGCTTTCTTT.

This clone was seen a few times. The V and J genes are TRBV6-2 or TRBV6-3 and TRBJ2-6; no clear D gene. Per the germline V gene, CDR1 is MNHEY and CDR2 is SVGEGT. Trimming left V 3 bases short and J 2 bases short, with 2 bases between. The length of the CDR3 is 13 residues. CDR3 sequence: CASSYTGANVLTF. In nucleotides, the CDR3 is TGTGCCAGCAGTTATACTGGGGCCAACGTCCTGACTTTC.

The rearrangement links TRBV7-2 to TRBJ1-5; 9 nucleotides align to TRBD1. V shed 1 base and J 5 bases; nucleotides not matched to a gene: 3. Germline V lookup: CDR1 SGHTA, CDR2 FQGNSA. The CDR3 covers 15 residues. In DNA, the CDR3 is TGTGCCAGCAGCTTAGGGGGACAGGGCCATCAGCCCCAGCATTTT. Translation gives CASSLGGQGHQPQHF.

In this sample, this clone turned up a few times. The chain couples TRBV27 to TRBJ2-3; D not resolved. Per germline, CDR1 MNHEY and CDR2 SMNVEV (reference sequence). This CDR3 has 13 residues. The V and J ends lost 2 bases and 2 bases respectively, with 5 bases between them. The CDR3 DNA reads as TGTGCCAGCAGTTTAGAGGCCACAGATACGCAGTATTTT. It is translated as CASSLEATDTQYF.

The rearrangement links TRBV6-2 or TRBV6-3 to TRBJ2-7; D is undetermined. Deletions cut 2 bases from V and 2 bases from J, with 7 bases between. This CDR3 spans 13 amino acids. Per the germline V gene, CDR1 is MNHEY and CDR2 is SVGEGT. CDR3 protein: CASSYLSPYEQYF. The CDR3 DNA is TGTGCCAGCAGTTACCTTAGTCCCTACGAGCAGTACTTC.

The rearrangement joins TRBV30 to TRBJ2-7, with D maybe TRBD1 (6 bases). V gave up 7 bases and J gave up 3 bases, with 28 bases separating them. Germline CDR1 and CDR2: GTSNPN and SVGIG (reference sequence). The CDR3 covers 17 residues. The CDR3 bases are TGTGCCTTATCCAGGGGAAATTTGCACAAGGGGAACTACGAGCAGTACTTC. Amino acids: CALSRGNLHKGNYEQYF.

The table lists this clone with a few counts. The genes are TRBV6-5 and TRBJ1-4; D remains ambiguous. The CDR3 spans 15 residues. V dropped 6 bases and J dropped 0 bases, with 11 bases sitting between them. The germline V gene encodes CDR1 MNHEY and CDR2 SVGAGI. CDR3 amino acids: CASRQNGATNEKLFF. CDR3 nucleotides: TGTGCCAGCAGACAAAACGGGGCAACTAATGAAAAACTGTTTTTT.

The rearrangement links TRBV9 to TRBJ2-7; 13 bases are a match to TRBD2. Per the germline V gene, CDR1 is SGDLS and CDR2 is YYNGEE. The CDR3 sequence is 17 residues long. Unmatched junction bases numbered 6, after V lost 2 bases and J lost 1 base. The DNA of the CDR3 is TGTGCCAGCAGCGTTGGACTAGCGGGAGCCTTATCCTACGAGCAGTACTTC. Translating gives CASSVGLAGALSYEQYF.

The chain couples TRBV24-1 to TRBJ2-7; the D gene is possibly TRBD1 (7 bases). Looked up from germline, CDR1 is KGHDR and CDR2 is SFDVKD. This CDR3 has 16 amino acids. Trimming shortened V by 5 bases and J by 4 bases, and 20 bases separated the two germline ends. The CDR3 nucleotides read TGTGCCACCAGTGGTGGAGGGGGGACAGATGCTTACGAGCAGTACTTC. Protein: CATSGGGGTDAYEQYF.

This clone was observed a single time. The V call is TRBV21-1, the J call TRBJ1-5. TRBV21-1 is assigned pseudogene status. CDR3 length: 15 residues. The CDR3 protein is CASSKRGDSNQPQHF. As DNA, the CDR3 is TGTGCCAGCAGCAAACGGGGGGATAGCAATCAGCCCCAGCATTTT.

The genes are TRBV28 and TRBJ2-7, with a possible D match to TRBD2 (7 bases). V lost 7 bases and J 1 base, leaving 17 bases between the germline ends. In germline, CDR1 is MDHEN, CDR2 SYDVKM. The CDR3 extends over 15 amino acids. CDR3 nucleotides: TGTGCCAGCAAGGAAGGGGGGGGCTGGTCCTACGAGCAGTACTTC. As protein: CASKEGGGWSYEQYF.

This rearrangement joins TRBV28 to TRBJ1-1; TRBD1 matches at 8 bases. Germline values: CDR1 MDHEN, CDR2 SYDVKM. The J segment lost 4 bases and the V segment lost 3 bases, leaving 10 bases of the junction unmatched. The length of the CDR3 is 16 residues. The CDR3: CASSFAFRTGSTEAFF. CDR3 DNA: TGTGCCAGCAGTTTTGCCTTCCGGACAGGGAGCACTGAAGCTTTCTTT.